Below are 12 T cell receptor beta chains sequenced from a single sample in a study of technical replicates of blood from four donors. The protocol was immunoSEQ multiplex PCR, while the TCRdb copy is restricted to in-frame clones and leaves out a portion. Of almost 65,000 clones listed, approximately 83% were seen once; the top ten hold approximately 5%. Sequencing was performed on PBMCs. These receptors were taken from a human donor in good health. Some clones in this sample may be carry-over from other donors' samples.

This clone turned up a few times. The V call is TRBV6-5, the J call TRBJ1-1; the D gene is possibly TRBD1 (6 bases). Germline V gives CDR1 MNHEY, CDR2 SVGAGI. V was pared by 7 bases and J by 2 bases, with 14 bases between. The CDR3 totals 14 residues. The CDR3 is CASTPGTPNTEAFF. The CDR3 coding sequence is TGTGCCAGCACCCCGGGGACACCTAACACTGAAGCTTTCTTT.

This clone appeared a few times. The J gene is TRBJ1-5, the V gene TRBV5-6; TRBD1 matches at 9 bases. CDR3 length: 15 residues. Unmatched junction bases numbered 9, after V lost 4 bases and J lost 7 bases. Germline V lookup: CDR1 SGHDT, CDR2 YYEEEE. In DNA, the CDR3 is TGTGCCAGCAGCGCCCAGGACAGGGGTTGGCAGCCCCAGCATTTT. Translation gives CASSAQDRGWQPQHF.

V usage is TRBV6-5 and J usage is TRBJ1-2, with unresolved D. Trimming stripped 2 bases from V and 6 bases from J, with 16 bases between. CDR3 length equals 15 residues. CDR1 and CDR2 (germline): MNHEY, SVGAGI. CDR3 sequence (DNA): TGTGCCAGCAGTTACACCGCCAGTCTTCTGGATGGCTACACCTTC. This codes for CASSYTASLLDGYTF.

The CDR3 spells CASSLLDGEETQYF. Here the CDR3 DNA reads TGTGCCAGCAGCTTACTAGACGGAGAAGAGACCCAGTACTTC. This rearrangement joins TRBV7-9 to TRBJ2-5; D remains unclear. CDR1 is SEHNR, CDR2 FQNEAQ, per germline (reference sequence). The CDR3 runs 14 residues. V was trimmed by 2 bases and J by 3 bases, leaving 10 bases between them.

This clone was observed once. This chain joins TRBV5-4 and TRBJ1-2; perhaps TRBD1 as D (5 bases). CDR3 length: 17 residues. The germline V gene encodes CDR1 SGHNT and CDR2 YYREEE (reference sequence). Between the trimmed V and J ends, which lost 1 base and 6 bases, there was a span of 22 bases. The CDR3 region has the DNA TGTGCCAGCAGCTTGCGGCAGGGTCCTTATATAAGAAATGGCTACACCTTC. This codes for CASSLRQGPYIRNGYTF. Full variable domain (missing parts from reference TRBV5-4 and TRBJ1-2): ETGVTQSPTHLIKTRGQQVTLRCSSQSGHNTVSWYQQALGQGPQFIFQYYREEENGRGNFPPRFSGLQFPNYSSELNVNALELDDSALYLCASSLRQGPYIRNGYTFGSGTRLTVV.

By sample share, this clone is medium-sized. In the same sample, other DNA sequences code for this CDR3. This chain links TRBV5-1 with TRBJ2-1; 7 bases are shared with TRBD1. The CDR3 is 14 residues long. V gave up 3 bases and J gave up 3 bases; unmatched junction bases: 3. Germline V gene lookup returns CDR1 SGHRS and CDR2 YFSETQ. CDR3 in DNA: TGCGCCAGCAGCTCCTCAGGGGGCTACAATGAGCAGTTCTTC. Amino acid sequence: CASSSSGGYNEQFF.

This chain links TRBV6-6 with TRBJ2-7; 10 bases map to TRBD2. Looked up from germline, CDR1 is MNHNY and CDR2 is SVGAGI (reference sequence). V was pared by 6 bases and J by 4 bases, with 9 bases of the junction left unmatched. This CDR3 region has 15 residues. CDR3 loop: CASRHTTSGEYEQYF. DNA for the CDR3: TGTGCCAGCAGACACACAACTAGCGGGGAGTACGAGCAGTACTTC.

The CDR3 loop is CASSFTDSNQPQHF. The CDR3 coding sequence is TGTGCCAGCAGCTTTACAGATAGCAATCAGCCCCAGCATTTT. V gene TRBV5-5 combines with J gene TRBJ1-5; D is unclear. The CDR3 has 14 amino acids. The germline gives CDR1 SGHKS, CDR2 YYEKEE (reference sequence). V dropped 2 bases and J dropped 0 bases, with 6 bases sitting between them. The full variable domain, completed using reference TRBV5-5 and TRBJ1-5, is DAGVTQSPTHLIKTRGQQVTLRCSPISGHKSVSWYQQVLGQGPQFIFQYYEKEERGRGNFPDRFSARQFPNYSSELNVNALLLGDSALYLCASSFTDSNQPQHFGDGTRLSIL.

The chain employs TRBV30 and TRBJ2-5; no reliable D call. This CDR3 region has 13 residues. The germline gives CDR1 GTSNPN, CDR2 SVGIG (reference sequence). V lost 2 bases, J lost 1 base, and 8 bases lay in between. CDR3 DNA sequence: TGTGCCTGGAGTCCAGCTAGCCAAGAGACCCAGTACTTC. Its translation is CAWSPASQETQYF.

The chain uses TRBV6-6 and TRBJ1-6; 9 bases align to TRBD1. V trimming: 5 bases; J trimming: 10 bases; junction bases outside the gene matches: 9. The CDR3 is made up of 15 amino acids. Germline lookup yields CDR1 MNHNY and CDR2 SVGAGI (reference sequence). DNA of the CDR3: TGTGCCAGCAGTAGTTGGGACAGGGATGGCTCACCCCTCCACTTT. Residues: CASSSWDRDGSPLHF.

This clone was observed a few times. V gene TRBV7-9 combines with J gene TRBJ1-2; tentatively, D is TRBD1 (6 bases). CDR1 SEHNR and CDR2 FQNEAQ come from the germline V gene (reference sequence). The CDR3 has 13 residues. Trimming took off 1 base at V and 5 bases at J, with 8 bases between the two ends. The CDR3: CASSLGGQYGYTF. CDR3 bases: TGTGCCAGCAGCTTAGGGGGGCAGTATGGCTACACCTTC. The full variable domain, completed using reference TRBV7-9 and TRBJ1-2, is DTGVSQNPRHKITKRGQNVTFRCDPISEHNRLYWYRQTLGQGPEFLTYFQNEAQLEKSRLLSDRFSAERPKGSFSTLEIQRTEQGDSAMYLCASSLGGQYGYTFGSGTRLTVV.

This chain links TRBV7-6 with TRBJ2-3; 12 bases align to TRBD2. This CDR3 region has 17 residues. Germline lookup yields CDR1 SGHVS and CDR2 FNYEAQ. Trimming removed 4 bases from V and 5 bases from J; junction bases left unmatched: 10. The CDR3 is CASSSRKTSGSGDTQYF. The CDR3 DNA reads as TGTGCCAGCAGCTCTCGCAAGACTAGCGGGAGTGGAGATACGCAGTATTTT.